This T cell receptor (beta chain) was observed in a study of multiple sclerosis patients with progressive multifocal leukoencephalopathy (dated by TCRdb to about 2019). In terms of the full investigation: The study examined peripheral T and B cells of MS patients who developed PML (4 under natalizumab, 1 after alemtuzumab) and treated patients who did not. Two natalizumab-treated patients who later developed PML were followed longitudinally from before therapy through 6 and 12 months to PML onset. The goal of the study was to detect any JC virus-specific or public T-cell expansions that arose at the time of PML onset. Study-wide findings and limitations: In most PML patients, lower normalized Shannon entropy suggested less diverse TRB repertoires, while the natalizumab-treated controls had values close to 1. Although TRB clones above 0.5% frequency turned up only in PML patients, the clones expanded at PML onset were already present before and during natalizumab therapy. Analysis was restricted to peripheral blood, although for natalizumab-associated PML, cerebrospinal fluid or brain lymphocytes might be more informative. With only a small, descriptive cohort, it remained unclear whether the findings reflect JC virus infection or general immunocompromise. At the time PML developed, no common TRBV or TRBJ gene usage or preferential TRBV-TRBJ pairings were detected.

Details on this clone: What antigen it recognizes has not been identified. One junction end disagrees with the germline gene, perhaps due to a read error.

Sample time point, as interpreted from the label and publication: time of PML onset. The meaning of the sample's treatment or condition label: on natalizumab therapy at sampling. PML was diagnosed from clinical and MRI findings and confirmed by detection of JC virus DNA in cerebrospinal fluid. Among the natalizumab-treated patients, PML showed up after anywhere between roughly 15 and 60 months of natalizumab therapy. Every listed patient had earlier received interferon beta, and every PML patient was female. At the time of PML onset, T3 blood samples were collected. Ficoll-Hypaque density gradient centrifugation was used to isolate peripheral blood mononuclear cells. There are 12 amino acids in the CDR3, from cysteine to phenylalanine inclusive. The only DNA kept is the CDR3, 36 bases in frame from the first base. CDR1 SGHTA and CDR2 FQGNSA were looked up in the germline V gene. The immunoSEQ two-step multiplex PCR at survey-level depth was used to amplify TRB CDR3 regions from genomic DNA. Synthetic inline TR CDR3 controls covering all V-J pairings were spiked into each PCR to estimate template counts and remove amplification bias. Reads were processed so that amplification and sequencing bias were reduced, and quantification was performed against synthetic TR CDR3 analogs. The source study handled its data this way. In ImmunoSEQ Analyzer, raw data were processed so that out-of-frame sequences and CDR3s with stop codons were removed, with gene names following IMGT nomenclature. Repertoire diversity was summarized as normalized Shannon entropy, defined as 1 minus Pielou's evenness. Only TRB sequences sharing the V gene, the J gene and the CDR3 were counted as identical. Public PML clonotypes were defined as CDR3s shared by two or more PML-onset samples but absent from earlier samples, from controls, and from public databases. Positional CDR3 amino acid composition was analyzed in Skylign with the observed count method. The immuneACCESS repertoire file appears here via TCRdb, limited to in-frame rearrangements. These files lack a portion of the clones; in checked studies, under half of the deficit traces to unresolved V genes, and the cause of the others is not known. That table supplies the V and J calls and clone size; D and trimming were determined from the DNA. The sample contains fewer than 35,000 clones, more than 75% of them found a single time. The biggest ten clones account for approximately 3% of the sample.

The rearrangement combines TRBV7-2 with TRBJ2-1, with the identity of the D gene unclear. The material was PBMCs, obtained from a patient treated with natalizumab. This receptor was taken from a human donor with progressive multifocal leukoencephalopathy. In nucleotide form, the sequence is TGTGCCAACAGCTTAGTGGGCAATGAGCAGTTCTTC. The resulting protein is CANSLVGNEQFF.